This TCR beta chain was profiled in a study of T cells in Graves' hyperthyroidism and ophthalmopathy. RNA transcripts served as the template for amplifying TCR beta CDR3 regions. The TCR CDR3 first-round RT-PCR relied on the HTBI primer set. One entry per CDR3 protein, called by TCRdb with MiXCR from the multiplex PCR reads. The table has fewer than 300,000 distinct CDR3 sequences, around 15% seen once. The table lists this clonotype with many counts. Patients were aged 18 to 65, had disease duration under 2 months, and had newly diagnosed hyperthyroidism. Trimming removed 7 bases from V and 2 bases from J, with 11 bases in between. This CDR3 has 13 residues. The germline V gene encodes CDR1 MDHEN and CDR2 SYDVKM.

The chain is built from TRBV28 and TRBJ1-2; possibly TRBD1 for D (5 bases). The sequenced sample was blood. The clonotype originates from a woman aged 50 to 60 with Graves' hyperthyroidism that later progressed to Graves' ophthalmopathy. The DNA for the CDR3 is TGTGCCAGCATCGACGGGGGAAACTATGGCTACACCTTC. As protein: CASIDGGNYGYTF.